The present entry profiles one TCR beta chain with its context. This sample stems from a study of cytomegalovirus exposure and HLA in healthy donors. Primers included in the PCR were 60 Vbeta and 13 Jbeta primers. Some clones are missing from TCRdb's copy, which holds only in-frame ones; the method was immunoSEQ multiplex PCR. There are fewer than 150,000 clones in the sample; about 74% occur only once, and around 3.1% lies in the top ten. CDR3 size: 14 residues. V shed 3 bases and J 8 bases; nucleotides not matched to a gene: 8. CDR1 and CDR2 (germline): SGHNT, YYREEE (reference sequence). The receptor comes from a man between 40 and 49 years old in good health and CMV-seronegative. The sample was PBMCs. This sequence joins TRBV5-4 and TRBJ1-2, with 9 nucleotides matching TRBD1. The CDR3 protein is CASSSTGGAGGYTF. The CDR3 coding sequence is TGTGCCAGCAGCTCTACAGGGGGCGCAGGGGGCTACACCTTC.